The rows below give T cell receptor beta chains drawn from one sample of a study of T-cell memory formation after mild COVID-19. TCRdb recomputed calls from the 5' RACE reads with MiXCR, one row per CDR3 protein. Among over 5,500 distinct CDR3 sequences listed, approximately 59% were seen once. Sequencing was carried out using PBMCs or a T cell subset sorted from them (not recorded which). The receptors stem from an adult who had mild COVID-19 (a few samples of this study predate the infection). Cell type and time point are not known. CDR3s include the opening cysteine and the closing phenylalanine or tryptophan. The D gene is left open where the match is weak. Where a row states a size, it is once, few, many or the class of an expanded clone; other rows omit it.

abundance: -
d_gene: TRBD1
j_gene: TRBJ2-7
len: 14
v_gene: TRBV5-8
CDR3nt: TGTGCCAGCAGCCTGGGACAGGGTTTGTACGAGCAGTACTTC
CDR3aa: CASSLGQGLYEQYF

abundance: many
d_gene: -
j_gene: TRBJ2-3
len: 15
v_gene: TRBV6-5
CDR3nt: TGTGCCAGCAGGAGGGGGGAATTGAGCACAGATACGCAGTATTTT
CDR3aa: CASRRGELSTDTQYF

abundance: medium-sized
d_gene: -
j_gene: TRBJ2-2
len: 15
v_gene: TRBV14
CDR3nt: TGTGCCAGCAGCCTATTACAAACGAACACCGGGGAGCTGTTTTTT
CDR3aa: CASSLLQTNTGELFF

abundance: -
d_gene: -
j_gene: TRBJ1-1
len: 12
v_gene: TRBV29-1
CDR3nt: TGCAGCGTTGAAGAGTTAGTCACTGAAGCTTTCTTT
CDR3aa: CSVEELVTEAFF

abundance: medium-sized
d_gene: -
j_gene: TRBJ1-2
len: 13
v_gene: TRBV18
CDR3nt: TGTGCCAGCGATGGGGGGTCGAGCTATGGCTACACCTTC
CDR3aa: CASDGGSSYGYTF

abundance: -
d_gene: TRBD1
j_gene: TRBJ1-2
len: 16
v_gene: TRBV7-9
CDR3nt: TGTGCCAGCAGCCTCTTCGGGGGACAGGGGTTCTATGGCTACACCTTC
CDR3aa: CASSLFGGQGFYGYTF

abundance: medium-sized
d_gene: -
j_gene: TRBJ2-3
len: 16
v_gene: TRBV27
CDR3nt: TGTGCCAGCAGTCTCCTTCGGCAGCGCGGCACAGATACGCAGTATTTT
CDR3aa: CASSLLRQRGTDTQYF

abundance: -
d_gene: -
j_gene: TRBJ2-7
len: 15
v_gene: TRBV19
CDR3nt: TGTGCCAGTAGTATCGGCCGGGTCGGGGACTACGAGCAGTACTTC
CDR3aa: CASSIGRVGDYEQYF

abundance: medium-sized
d_gene: TRBD2
j_gene: TRBJ2-3
len: 16
v_gene: TRBV30
CDR3nt: TGTGCCTGGAGTGTACTAGCGGGCCTTATCACAGATACGCAGTATTTT
CDR3aa: CAWSVLAGLITDTQYF

abundance: medium-sized
d_gene: TRBD2
j_gene: TRBJ2-3
len: 15
v_gene: TRBV4-2
CDR3nt: TGTGCCAGCAGCCCCGGGCTAGCGGACACAGATACGCAGTATTTT
CDR3aa: CASSPGLADTDTQYF

abundance: -
d_gene: TRBD2
j_gene: TRBJ2-7
len: 18
v_gene: TRBV7-7
CDR3nt: TGTGCTAGCAGCCCCACGGGGGCGTCGGGAGCGGGGGGCTACGAGCAGTACTTC
CDR3aa: CASSPTGASGAGGYEQYF

abundance: medium-sized
d_gene: TRBD1
j_gene: TRBJ2-5
len: 15
v_gene: TRBV4-1
CDR3nt: TGCGCCAGCAGCCAAGTGAACAGGGGTTTTGAGACCCAGTACTTC
CDR3aa: CASSQVNRGFETQYF

abundance: -
d_gene: -
j_gene: TRBJ2-7
len: 14
v_gene: TRBV4-1
CDR3nt: TGCGCCAGCAGCCATGGCAGGGACTCCTACGAGCAGTACTTC
CDR3aa: CASSHGRDSYEQYF

abundance: medium-sized
d_gene: -
j_gene: TRBJ2-5
len: 15
v_gene: TRBV7-9
CDR3nt: TGTGCCAGCAGCTTTATACTCCAGGGTGGAGAGACCCAGTACTTC
CDR3aa: CASSFILQGGETQYF

abundance: medium-sized
d_gene: -
j_gene: TRBJ1-3
len: 14
v_gene: TRBV7-9
CDR3nt: TGTGCCAGCAGCCCAGCGGCCTATGGAAACACCATATATTTT
CDR3aa: CASSPAAYGNTIYF

abundance: -
d_gene: -
j_gene: TRBJ1-5
len: 16
v_gene: TRBV19
CDR3nt: TGTGCCAGTAGCCAAGACAGGCCGTATAGCAATCAGCCCCAGCATTTT
CDR3aa: CASSQDRPYSNQPQHF

abundance: -
d_gene: -
j_gene: TRBJ2-1
len: 15
v_gene: TRBV24-1
CDR3nt: TGTGCCACCAGTGATTTGCAAGGACCCTACAATGAGCAGTTCTTC
CDR3aa: CATSDLQGPYNEQFF